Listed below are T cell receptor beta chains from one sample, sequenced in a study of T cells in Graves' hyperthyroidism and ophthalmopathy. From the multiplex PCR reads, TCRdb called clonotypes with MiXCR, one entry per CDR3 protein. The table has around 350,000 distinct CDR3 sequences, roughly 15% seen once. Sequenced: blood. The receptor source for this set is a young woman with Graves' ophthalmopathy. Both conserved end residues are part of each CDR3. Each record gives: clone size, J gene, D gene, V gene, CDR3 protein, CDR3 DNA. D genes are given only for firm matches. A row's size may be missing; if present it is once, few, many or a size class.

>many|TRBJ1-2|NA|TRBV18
CASSSSPSDLGYGYTF
TGTGCCAGCTCCTCCTCACCGTCGGACCTTGGCTATGGCTACACCTTC
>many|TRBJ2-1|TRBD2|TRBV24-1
CATMAGGEQFF
TGTGCCACCATGGCGGGGGGCGAGCAGTTCTTC
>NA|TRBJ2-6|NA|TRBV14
CASSQSRPRHSGANVLTF
TGTGCCAGCAGCCAAAGTAGGCCCCGGCACTCTGGGGCCAACGTCCTGACTTTC
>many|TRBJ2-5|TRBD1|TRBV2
CASSDYEGALIEETQYF
TGTGCCAGCAGTGATTATGAGGGGGCGCTAATAGAAGAGACCCAGTACTTC
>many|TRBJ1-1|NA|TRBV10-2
CASGGTMRNTEAFF
TGCGCCAGCGGTGGGACAATGAGGAACACTGAAGCTTTCTTT
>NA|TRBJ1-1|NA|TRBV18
CASSPPGHQNTEAFF
TGTGCCAGCTCACCACCGGGACACCAGAACACTGAAGCTTTCTTT
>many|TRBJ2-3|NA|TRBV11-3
CASSLFLWGARSTDTQYF
TGTGCCAGCAGCTTATTCCTCTGGGGGGCCAGGAGCACAGATACGCAGTATTTT
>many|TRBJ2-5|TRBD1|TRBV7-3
CASRSTGTVIQETQYF
TGTGCCAGCAGATCAACCGGGACAGTAATCCAAGAGACCCAGTACTTC
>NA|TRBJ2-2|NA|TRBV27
CASSLYAREPNTGELFF
TGTGCCAGCAGTCTATACGCCCGGGAACCGAACACCGGGGAGCTGTTTTTT
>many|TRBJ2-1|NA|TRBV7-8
CASSPKSADNEQFF
TGTGCCAGCAGCCCTAAATCCGCCGACAATGAGCAGTTCTTC
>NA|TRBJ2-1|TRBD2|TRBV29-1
CSETSGLRNEQFF
TGCAGCGAGACTAGCGGGTTGAGAAATGAGCAGTTCTTC
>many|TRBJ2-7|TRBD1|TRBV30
CAWSKKTGTGGREQYF
TGTGCCTGGAGTAAGAAGACCGGGACAGGGGGCCGAGAGCAGTACTTC
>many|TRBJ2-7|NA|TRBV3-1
CASSLRGQGEQYF
TGTGCCAGCAGCCTCCGCGGCCAGGGGGAGCAGTACTTC
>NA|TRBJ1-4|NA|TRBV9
CASSVGPGGQSEKLFF
TGTGCCAGCAGCGTAGGCCCCGGGGGGCAATCAGAAAAACTGTTTTTT
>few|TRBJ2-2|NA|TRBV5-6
CASSLGGPYSPGELFF
TGTGCCAGCAGCTTGGGGGGACCCTACTCCCCCGGGGAGCTGTTTTTT
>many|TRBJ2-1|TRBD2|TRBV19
CATTPQRGYNEQFF
TGTGCCACGACCCCCCAGCGGGGTTACAATGAGCAGTTCTTC
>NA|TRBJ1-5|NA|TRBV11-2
CASSPWSNQPQHF
TGTGCCAGCAGCCCTTGGAGCAATCAGCCCCAGCATTTT
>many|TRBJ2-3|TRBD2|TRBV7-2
CASSPWTSGGLTNTQYF
TGTGCCAGCAGCCCATGGACTAGCGGGGGGTTGACGAATACGCAGTATTTT
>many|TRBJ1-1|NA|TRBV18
CASSPEGGIPEAFF
TGTGCCAGCTCACCGGAGGGGGGGATCCCTGAAGCTTTCTTT
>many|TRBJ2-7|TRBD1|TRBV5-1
CASSSGDRDHGEQYF
TGCGCCAGCAGCTCCGGAGACAGGGACCATGGCGAGCAGTACTTC
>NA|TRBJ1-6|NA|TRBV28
CAISGGNSPLHF
TGTGCCATCTCGGGGGGTAATTCACCCCTCCACTTT
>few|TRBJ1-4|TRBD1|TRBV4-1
CASSQPRQGADEKLFF
TGCGCCAGCAGCCAGCCCAGACAGGGGGCGGACGAAAAACTGTTTTTT
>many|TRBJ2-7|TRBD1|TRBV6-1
CASSEADRTRRTYEQYF
TGTGCCAGCAGTGAAGCGGACAGGACCCGAAGGACCTACGAGCAGTACTTC
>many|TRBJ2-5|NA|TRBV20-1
CSARDWQDGQETQYF
TGCAGTGCTAGAGATTGGCAGGATGGCCAAGAGACCCAGTACTTC